This is a list of T cell receptor beta chains from one sample in a study of blood T cell repertoires in COVID-19. Measured with immunoSEQ multiplex PCR; TCRdb has only the in-frame clones, and not every one. The sample contains roughly 220,000 clones, about 86% of which appear only once. Sequenced input: peripheral blood. The origin of the receptors is a woman between 45 and 60 years old with COVID-19, enrolled during active disease. Both conserved end residues are part of each CDR3. A row's size may be missing; if present it is once, few, many or a size class.

clone_size j_call v_call cdr3_length cdr3_aa
. TRBJ2-3 TRBV5-5 17 CASSLGQGPFSTDTQYF
. TRBJ1-5 TRBV12-3/TRBV12-4 13 CASSLTGWQPQHF
. TRBJ2-1 TRBV5-1 14 CASSSRRAENEQFF
. TRBJ1-2 TRBV19 14 CASRDRGRFYGYTF
. TRBJ2-3 TRBV11-2 17 CASSLGLRGSVADTQYF
once TRBJ2-7 TRBV7-2 16 CASSLYLLAGGREQYF
. TRBJ1-5 TRBV5-5 14 CASSLLDTHQPQHF
. TRBJ2-5 TRBV5-1 15 CASSTSGGAGETQYF
. TRBJ1-1 TRBV19 14 CASERQGGDTEAFF
. TRBJ1-1 TRBV2 11 CASRGGPKAFF
. TRBJ2-1 TRBV20-1 14 CSASWQGYYNEQFF
. TRBJ2-6 TRBV5-1 18 CASSLGRTGGTGANVLTF
. TRBJ1-2 TRBV19 18 CASLPTGTGVNLNYGYTF
. TRBJ1-1 TRBV4-1 17 CASSLLLGQGSNTEAFF
. TRBJ1-4 TRBV4-3 16 CASSQDVPGSNEKLFF
. TRBJ2-5 TRBV19 15 CASSPPYRGKETQYF
. TRBJ1-2 TRBV20-1 12 CSASHGAPGYTF